The next 16 T cell receptor beta chains were all read from a single sample in a study of shared clonotypes between healthy human individuals. Naive CD8 cells comprised CD45RO-negative, CCR7-positively selected cells, excluding terminally differentiated effector memory CD45RA+ cells. The repertoire was sequenced with immunoSEQ multiplex PCR; TCRdb's copy has only in-frame clones and lacks some. The sample includes hundreds of thousands of clones, about 90% of them seen just once. Sequenced input: naive CD8+ T cells sorted from blood. These receptors originate from a young man in good health.

V and J are TRBV9 and TRBJ2-1; D may be TRBD1 (5 bases). This CDR3 region has 15 residues. CDR1 is SGDLS, CDR2 YYNGEE, per germline. The germline V and J ends were trimmed by 0 bases and 4 bases, with 11 bases remaining between them. CDR3 bases: TGTGCCAGCAGCGTAGAGGCGACAGATTACAATGAGCAGTTCTTC. It encodes CASSVEATDYNEQFF.

The chain's CDR3 is CASSSRLAATGELFF. The DNA for the CDR3 is TGTGCCAGCAGCTCCCGACTAGCGGCCACCGGGGAGCTGTTTTTT. The rearrangement uses TRBV5-4 and TRBJ2-2; 9 nucleotides agree with TRBD2. Losses at the gene ends were 3 bases for V and 4 bases for J; bases not matched to a gene: 4. CDR1 SGHNT and CDR2 YYREEE come from the germline V gene (reference sequence). The CDR3 has 15 amino acids.

The rearrangement uses TRBV6-1 and TRBJ2-3, with 8 bases that match TRBD1. Germline CDR1 is MNHNS and CDR2 is SASEGT. The CDR3 is 16 amino acids. The J segment lost 4 bases and the V segment lost 4 bases, leaving 10 bases of the junction unmatched. This chain's CDR3 is CASSGGQGRGSDTQYF. For the CDR3, the DNA is TGTGCCAGCAGTGGTGGACAGGGAAGGGGTTCAGATACGCAGTATTTT.

The chain has TRBV27 and TRBJ2-7, with TRBD2 matching 8 bases. The CDR3 sequence is 16 residues long. The junction had 15 bases not matched to a gene; V was cut back by 7 bases and J by 4 bases. CDR1 MNHEY and CDR2 SMNVEV come from the germline V gene (reference sequence). The CDR3 protein is CASTPSSGGVSYEQYF. In DNA form, the CDR3 reads TGTGCCAGCACCCCCTCTTCCGGGGGGGTCTCATACGAGCAGTACTTC.

This clone was seen repeatedly, ten times or more. V usage is TRBV10-2 and J usage is TRBJ2-7; D is uncertain. Germline CDR1 is WSHSY and CDR2 is SAAADI. This CDR3 spans 13 amino acids. V was cut by 3 bases and J by 3 bases, with 9 bases left in between. The CDR3: CASSDSHRYEQYF. The CDR3, as DNA: TGCGCCAGCAGTGATTCTCATCGCTACGAGCAGTACTTC.

The chain is built from TRBV10-1 and TRBJ2-3; 11 positions agree with TRBD1. Per germline, CDR1 WNHNN and CDR2 SYGVQD (reference sequence). V lost 6 bases to trimming and J lost 4 bases; unmatched junction nucleotides: 3. This CDR3 is built from 14 residues. In DNA form, the CDR3 reads TGCGCCAGCAGCCTGGACAGGGGGCCAGATACGCAGTATTTT. Translated, it gives CASSLDRGPDTQYF.

The V and J genes are TRBV6-5 and TRBJ2-2, with 7 bases identical to TRBD1. There are 16 residues in the CDR3. Per germline, CDR1 MNHEY and CDR2 SVGAGI. The trim removed 0 bases at V and 4 bases at J, leaving 5 bases unmatched. Written as DNA, the CDR3 is TGTGCCAGCAGTTACTCAAGGGACAGAAGCACCGGGGAGCTGTTTTTT. Translation: CASSYSRDRSTGELFF.

This clone was counted a single time. The V call is TRBV14, the J call TRBJ2-7; 9 bases are shared with TRBD1. The CDR3 runs to 16 residues. The junction had 9 bases not matched to a gene; V was cut back by 4 bases and J by 2 bases. Germline V gene sequence: CDR1 SGHDN, CDR2 FVKESK. CDR3 nucleotide sequence: TGTGCCAGCAGCCCCAACCGGGACAGGGACACCTACGAGCAGTACTTC. Amino acid sequence: CASSPNRDRDTYEQYF. The whole variable domain, remainder taken from reference TRBV14 and TRBJ2-7, is EAGVTQFPSHSVIEKGQTVTLRCDPISGHDNLYWYRRVMGKEIKFLLHFVKESKQDESGMPNNRFLAERTGGTYSTLKVQPAELEDSGVYFCASSPNRDRDTYEQYFGPGTRLTVT.

DNA for the CDR3: TGTGCCAGCAGCCAAGATCTGAACCGCGTCAATGAGCAGTTCTTC. Translating gives CASSQDLNRVNEQFF. The V gene is TRBV14, the J gene TRBJ2-1; D not resolved. V dropped 0 bases and J dropped 6 bases, with 12 bases sitting between them. CDR3 length equals 15 residues. CDR1 and CDR2 from the germline V gene are SGHDN and FVKESK.

In this sample, this clone turned up a few times. The CDR3 sequence: CASSELFRLDQETQYF. CDR3 bases: TGCGCCAGCAGTGAGTTATTTAGACTCGACCAAGAGACCCAGTACTTC. The chain combines TRBV10-2 with TRBJ2-5; D unresolved. Trimming left V 1 base short and J 0 bases short, with 12 bases between. The CDR3 sequence is 16 residues long. Germline-derived CDR1 and CDR2 are WSHSY and SAAADI.

DNA of the CDR3: TGTGCCAGCAGCGCGGACAGGACAACTCTCGGCGGGGAGCTGTTTTTT. This translates into CASSADRTTLGGELFF. The chain couples TRBV9 to TRBJ2-2; 7 bases line up with TRBD1. Trimming took 3 bases from V and 7 from J; bases not matched to a gene: 12. CDR3 length: 16 residues. CDR1 is SGDLS and CDR2 is YYNGEE in the germline V gene.

The chain employs TRBV18 and TRBJ2-7, with 8 bases aligning to TRBD2. Germline-derived CDR1 and CDR2 are KGHSH and LQKENI. The trim removed 3 bases at V and 7 bases at J, leaving 5 bases unmatched. This CDR3 has 13 residues. The CDR3 DNA is TGTGCCAGCTCACCCGGGTCGGGGGGGGAGCAGTACTTC. Protein: CASSPGSGGEQYF.

This chain connects TRBV7-9 to TRBJ1-1; weak D call: TRBD1 (6 bases). Trimming cost V 0 bases and J 2 bases, with 7 bases left between them. The CDR3 covers 14 residues. Germline values: CDR1 SEHNR, CDR2 FQNEAQ (reference sequence). The CDR3 protein is CASSLADRNTEAFF. The CDR3 DNA reads TGTGCCAGCAGCTTAGCGGACAGAAACACTGAAGCTTTCTTT.

The chain employs TRBV5-1 and TRBJ2-1; 9 bases are a match to TRBD2. Germline V gene sequence: CDR1 SGHRS, CDR2 YFSETQ. Unmatched junction bases numbered 13, after V lost 2 bases and J lost 7 bases. The CDR3 is 17 amino acids. The CDR3 spells CASSFPSSGGTRNEQFF. CDR3 nucleotide sequence: TGCGCCAGCAGCTTCCCCAGTAGCGGGGGTACTAGGAATGAGCAGTTCTTC.

The V gene is TRBV18, the J gene TRBJ2-1; 9 bases map to TRBD2. The junction had 10 bases not matched to a gene; V was cut back by 5 bases and J by 5 bases. The CDR3 runs to 16 residues. Looked up from germline, CDR1 is KGHSH and CDR2 is LQKENI. CDR3 DNA: TGTGCCAGCTCAGAACGCCTAGCGGGACTCGACAATGAGCAGTTCTTC. This sequence encodes CASSERLAGLDNEQFF.

DNA for the CDR3: TGTGCCAGCAGCCCCCGACAGGGGGCCAGGGATGAGCAGTTCTTC. Translation: CASSPRQGARDEQFF. The chain links TRBV7-9 to TRBJ2-1, with 10 bases lining up with TRBD1. The germline CDR1 and CDR2 sequences are SEHNR and FQNEAQ (reference sequence). The junction had 9 bases not matched to a gene; V was cut back by 5 bases and J by 8 bases. CDR3 length: 15 residues.